These T cell receptor beta chains were read from a single sample in a study of blood T cell repertoires in COVID-19. Profiled with immunoSEQ multiplex PCR; TCRdb holds only in-frame clones, not every one. The sample yields about 180,000 clones, roughly 90% seen once. The sequencing input was peripheral blood. The receptors come from a middle-aged man with acute or convalescent COVID-19. Both conserved end residues are part of each CDR3. The size entry is marked missing in some rows and otherwise reads once, few, many or a size class.

V gene	clone size	J gene	CDR3 protein
TRBV11-2	NA	TRBJ2-5	CASSLGTSQETQYF
TRBV3-1/TRBV3-2	few	TRBJ1-3	CASSPVGNTIYF
TRBV19	NA	TRBJ1-4	CASREGSNEKLFF
TRBV27	NA	TRBJ1-3	CASSDRRGNTIYF
TRBV7-2	few	TRBJ2-7	CASSFGGPGAGYEQYF
TRBV28	NA	TRBJ1-2	CASSLLSGGGYGYTF
TRBV19	NA	TRBJ1-5	CASSSGQGENQPQHF
TRBV11-1	once	TRBJ1-3	CASSWGTTGNTIYF
TRBV9	NA	TRBJ2-3	CASSAASGRMGDTQYF
TRBV20-1	NA	TRBJ2-3	CSASDTVSASDTQYF
TRBV29-1	once	TRBJ1-1	CSVSSGMNTEAFF
TRBV5-1	NA	TRBJ2-5	CASSLSRLQETQYF
TRBV6-5	NA	TRBJ1-1	CASRSDRTTEAFF
TRBV7-9	NA	TRBJ2-1	CASRGREKPYNEQFF
TRBV6-5	NA	TRBJ2-5	CASSYGQGSYQETQYF
TRBV4-3	NA	TRBJ1-3	CASSQDLPSVSTGAGNTIYF
TRBV20-1	NA	TRBJ1-1	CSARAGTEAFF
TRBV6-5	NA	TRBJ1-2	CASSYAAGDYGYTF
TRBV5-1	NA	TRBJ1-3	CASSLAGQGPGNTIYF
TRBV6-5	NA	TRBJ1-6	CASRLDSRSPLHF
TRBV3-1/TRBV3-2	once	TRBJ2-1	CASSPPSGSYSEQFF
TRBV11-2	NA	TRBJ1-4	CASSLIGARNEKLFF